The present TCR beta chain was sequenced within a study of blood T cells in healthy people across ages. The CDR3 has 18 amino acids. Germline assignment: CDR1 LGHDT and CDR2 YNNKEL (reference sequence). The V segment lost 0 bases and the J segment 1 base; nucleotides outside the gene matches: 5. It was with a sample-barcoded 5' primer and a J-beta primer mix that a second PCR of about 6 to 12 cycles was run. Through a template-switch adaptor with 12 random nucleotides, each cDNA molecule received a tag. TCRdb re-called the 5' RACE reads through MiXCR, storing one row per CDR3 protein. Found here are about 1,400,000 distinct CDR3 sequences, approximately 60% of them singletons; the top ten hold roughly 6.3%.

V and J are TRBV3-1 and TRBJ2-4; TRBD2 matches 11 bases. Sequencing was done on a sample of blood. This receptor was obtained from a man aged 18 to 35 in good health. CDR3 bases: TGTGCCAGCAGCCAAGACAGACTAGCGGGAAGGGCCAAAAACATTCAGTACTTC. Protein: CASSQDRLAGRAKNIQYF.